The next 17 T cell receptor beta chains were all read from a single sample in a study of shared clonotypes between healthy human individuals. The naive CD8 fraction comprised CD45RO-negative cells positively selected for CCR7 and excluded terminally differentiated effector memory CD45RA+ cells. Some clones are missing from TCRdb's copy, which holds only in-frame ones; the method was immunoSEQ multiplex PCR. The table includes about 550,000 clones, nearly 97% detected once. Sequenced material: naive CD8+ T cells sorted from blood. The source of these receptors is a woman aged 25 to 45 in good health.

V gene TRBV6-4 combines with J gene TRBJ2-1, with 10 bases that match TRBD2. Germline CDR1 MRHNA, CDR2 SNTAGT. The CDR3 has 15 amino acids. With V trimmed by 7 bases and J by 7 bases, 10 bases remained unmatched. The DNA of the CDR3 is TGTGCCAGCACTGAACTAGCGGGACCGGGTAATGAGCAGTTCTTC. Translation gives CASTELAGPGNEQFF.

The rearrangement uses TRBV6-6 and TRBJ2-1; D uncertain. The CDR3 runs 13 residues. Germline V gene sequence: CDR1 MNHNY, CDR2 SVGAGI (reference sequence). The ends were cut back, 4 bases at V and 8 bases at J, with 12 bases in the middle. Here the CDR3 reads CASSSVLSDEQFF. The CDR3 bases are TGTGCCAGCAGTTCCGTGCTATCGGATGAGCAGTTCTTC.

This chain joins TRBV12-5 and TRBJ1-2, with D possibly being TRBD1 (6 bases). This CDR3 region has 13 residues. V lost 6 bases, J lost 8 bases, and 16 bases lay in between. Germline V gives CDR1 LGHNT, CDR2 FRNRAP. As DNA, the CDR3 is TGTGCTAGTGGCCACTTCCAGGGGCCCGGCTACACCTTC. This sequence encodes CASGHFQGPGYTF.

V gene TRBV10-2 combines with J gene TRBJ1-3, with 12 bases that match TRBD1. J lost 2 bases, V lost 6 bases, and 5 bases had no gene match. This CDR3 comprises 16 residues. The germline V gene encodes CDR1 WSHSY and CDR2 SAAADI. CDR3 in DNA: TGCGCCAGCAGGGGACAGGGGGCGTTTGCTGGAAACACCATATATTTT. This sequence encodes CASRGQGAFAGNTIYF.

V gene TRBV5-4 combines with J gene TRBJ2-7; the D gene could be TRBD1 or TRBD2 (5 bases each). Trimming took 4 bases from V and 2 from J, leaving 16 bases between them. Germline-derived CDR1 and CDR2 are SGHNT and YYREEE (reference sequence). The CDR3 contains 15 residues. This CDR3 is CASSPGTPSPYEQYF. The CDR3 DNA follows: TGTGCCAGCAGCCCCGGGACGCCCAGTCCCTACGAGCAGTACTTC.

This sequence joins TRBV6-4 and TRBJ1-5; D is perhaps TRBD1 (6 bases). Trimming shortened V by 4 bases and J by 5 bases, and 15 bases separated the two germline ends. The germline V gene has CDR1 MRHNA and CDR2 SNTAGT. CDR3 length: 15 residues. This chain's CDR3 is CASSVTTQGHQPQHF. The CDR3 DNA reads as TGTGCCAGCAGTGTCACTACCCAGGGGCATCAGCCCCAGCATTTT.

The chain employs TRBV6-5 and TRBJ1-2, with no clear D. V was shortened by 2 bases and J by 1 base, with 14 bases between the two germline ends. This CDR3 is built from 16 residues. The germline CDR1 and CDR2 sequences are MNHEY and SVGAGI. The CDR3 here is CASSYVAATFNYGYTF. The CDR3 coding sequence is TGTGCCAGCAGTTACGTAGCAGCAACATTTAACTATGGCTACACCTTC.

Only one count was recorded for this clone. The CDR3 DNA reads as TGTGCCAGCAGCGCTACTGGGCAAACCGGGGCCTACTACGAGCAGTACTTC. Protein product: CASSATGQTGAYYEQYF. V usage is TRBV5-6 and J usage is TRBJ2-7; D possibly matches TRBD1 or TRBD2 (5 bases each). The CDR3 consists of 17 residues. V lost 4 bases, J lost 3 bases, and 23 bases lay in between. Germline CDR1 reads SGHDT; CDR2 reads YYEEEE.

The V and J genes are TRBV11-2 and TRBJ1-4; 7 bases fit TRBD1. Germline CDR1 SGHAT, CDR2 FQNNGV. The length of the CDR3 is 19 residues. V lost 3 bases to trimming and J lost 0 bases; unmatched junction nucleotides: 13. CDR3 residues: CASSLFLRGGSATNEKLFF. The CDR3, as DNA: TGTGCCAGCAGCTTGTTTCTCAGGGGGGGATCTGCAACTAATGAAAAACTGTTTTTT.

This chain links TRBV27 with TRBJ1-5; D is unclear. The V gene lost 3 bases and the J gene lost 5 bases, with 8 bases spanning the gap. This CDR3 has 13 amino acids. The germline CDR1 and CDR2 sequences are MNHEY and SMNVEV (reference sequence). The CDR3 sequence: CASSFGRHQPQHF. The CDR3 nucleotides read TGTGCCAGCAGTTTCGGGAGACATCAGCCCCAGCATTTT.

The V and J genes are TRBV28 and TRBJ2-7; D could derive from TRBD1 or TRBD2 (5 bases each). Germline CDR1 MDHEN, CDR2 SYDVKM. Trimming removed 2 bases from V and 6 bases from J, with 17 bases in between. The CDR3 is 15 amino acids. CDR3 loop: CASSLEAGQGREQYF. The DNA of the CDR3 is TGTGCCAGCAGTTTAGAGGCGGGCCAGGGTCGCGAGCAGTACTTC. The complete variable domain, with remaining parts taken from reference TRBV28 and TRBJ2-7, reads DVKVTQSSRYLVKRTGEKVFLECVQDMDHENMFWYRQDPGLGLRLIYFSYDVKMKEKGDIPEGYSVSREKKERFSLILESASTNQTSMYLCASSLEAGQGREQYFGPGTRLTVT.

The chain has TRBV7-1 and TRBJ2-7; possibly TRBD1 or TRBD2 for D (5 bases each). TRBV7-1 belongs to the ORF category, with a function that is uncertain. V was shortened by 4 bases and J by 1 base, with 5 bases between the two germline ends. The CDR3 extends over 12 amino acids. Here the CDR3 reads CASSWGSYEQYF. For the CDR3, the DNA is TGTGCCAGCAGCTGGGGGTCCTACGAGCAGTACTTC.

This chain links TRBV27 with TRBJ2-1, with TRBD1 matching over 10 bases. This CDR3 spans 14 amino acids. Trimming removed 6 bases from V and 7 bases from J; junction bases left unmatched: 6. Germline CDR1 is MNHEY and CDR2 is SMNVEV (reference sequence). The CDR3 region is CASRGQGKSNEQFF. The CDR3 DNA is TGTGCCAGCAGGGGACAGGGGAAGAGTAATGAGCAGTTCTTC.

CDR3 amino acids: CASSFPSIVSAGELFF. CDR3 coding DNA: TGTGCCAGCAGTTTCCCCTCTATAGTTTCAGCCGGGGAGCTGTTTTTT. The V call is TRBV28, the J call TRBJ2-2; D unresolved. CDR3 length: 16 amino acids. The V and J ends lost 3 bases and 6 bases respectively, with 17 bases between them. Germline V gene sequence: CDR1 MDHEN, CDR2 SYDVKM.

The J gene is TRBJ2-3, the V gene TRBV7-9, with TRBD1 identical over 8 bases. This CDR3 spans 15 amino acids. The ends lost 5 bases at V and 2 bases at J; junction bases unmatched: 6. Germline V gene data show CDR1 as SEHNR and CDR2 as FQNEAQ (reference sequence). CDR3 in amino acids: CASSHQTGVTDTQYF. The DNA for the CDR3 is TGTGCCAGCAGCCATCAGACAGGGGTCACAGATACGCAGTATTTT.

V gene TRBV28 combines with J gene TRBJ2-7; 16 bases align to TRBD2. CDR1 is MDHEN, CDR2 SYDVKM, per germline. The trim removed 4 bases at V and 6 bases at J, leaving 3 bases unmatched. The CDR3 runs 15 residues. CDR3 protein: CASSSGLAGGSEQYF. The DNA for the CDR3 is TGTGCCAGCAGTTCGGGACTAGCGGGAGGGAGCGAGCAGTACTTC.

This chain links TRBV7-6 with TRBJ1-1, with D tentatively TRBD1 (6 bases). CDR3 length: 17 residues. Trimming took off 0 bases at V and 1 base at J, with 15 bases between the two ends. Germline V gene lookup returns CDR1 SGHVS and CDR2 FNYEAQ. The CDR3 reads CASSLAVVGGPNTEAFF. The CDR3 region has the DNA TGTGCCAGCAGCTTAGCGGTGGTAGGGGGTCCGAACACTGAAGCTTTCTTT.